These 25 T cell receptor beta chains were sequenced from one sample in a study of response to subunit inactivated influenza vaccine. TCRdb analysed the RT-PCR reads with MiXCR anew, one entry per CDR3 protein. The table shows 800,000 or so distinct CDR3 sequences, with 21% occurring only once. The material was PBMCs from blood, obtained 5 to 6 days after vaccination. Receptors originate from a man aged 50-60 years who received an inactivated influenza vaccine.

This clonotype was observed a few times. In DNA, the CDR3 is TGTGCCAGCAGTTACTCGACCGCCTACGAGCAGTACTTC. This encodes CASSYSTAYEQYF. The V and J genes are TRBV6-2 or TRBV6-3 and TRBJ2-7, with D unclear. The CDR3 totals 13 residues. The germline V and J ends were trimmed by 0 bases and 2 bases, with 5 bases remaining between them. CDR1 and CDR2 (germline): MNHEY, SVGEGT.

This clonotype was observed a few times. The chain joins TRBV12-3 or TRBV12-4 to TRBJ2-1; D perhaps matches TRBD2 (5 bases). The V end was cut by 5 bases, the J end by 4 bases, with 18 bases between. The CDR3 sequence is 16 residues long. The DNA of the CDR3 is TGTGCCAGCAGTCCCAGTTTACTAGGAGGATACAATGAGCAGTTCTTC. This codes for CASSPSLLGGYNEQFF.

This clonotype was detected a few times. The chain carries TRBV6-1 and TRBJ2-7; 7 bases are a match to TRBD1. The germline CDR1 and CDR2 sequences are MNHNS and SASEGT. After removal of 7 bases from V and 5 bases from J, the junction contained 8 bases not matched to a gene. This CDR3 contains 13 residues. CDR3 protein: CASTATGTHEQYF. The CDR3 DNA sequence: TGTGCCAGCACCGCGACAGGGACCCACGAGCAGTACTTC.

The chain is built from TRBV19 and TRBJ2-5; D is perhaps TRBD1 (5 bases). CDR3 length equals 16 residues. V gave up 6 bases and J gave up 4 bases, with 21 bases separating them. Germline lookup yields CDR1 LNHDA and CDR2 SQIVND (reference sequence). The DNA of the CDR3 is TGTGCCAGTAGCCCACGGCAGGGTCGATGGGGAGAGACCCAGTACTTC. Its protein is CASSPRQGRWGETQYF.

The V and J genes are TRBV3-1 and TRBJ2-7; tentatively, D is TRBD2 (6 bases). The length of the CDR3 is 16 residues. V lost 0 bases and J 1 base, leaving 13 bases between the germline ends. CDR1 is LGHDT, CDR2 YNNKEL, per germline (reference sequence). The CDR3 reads CASSQDWGVGSYEQYF. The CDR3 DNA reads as TGTGCCAGCAGCCAAGATTGGGGGGTTGGGTCCTACGAGCAGTACTTC.

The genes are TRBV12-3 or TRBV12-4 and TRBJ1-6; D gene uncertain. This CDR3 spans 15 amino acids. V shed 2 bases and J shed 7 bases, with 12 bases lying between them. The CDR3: CASSLSSGLNSPLHF. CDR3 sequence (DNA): TGTGCCAGCAGTTTATCCTCGGGGTTAAATTCACCCCTCCACTTT.

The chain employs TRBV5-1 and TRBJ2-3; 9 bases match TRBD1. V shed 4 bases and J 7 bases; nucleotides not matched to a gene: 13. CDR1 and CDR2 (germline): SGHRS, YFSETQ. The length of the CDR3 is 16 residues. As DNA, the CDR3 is TGCGCCAGCAGCCCACTGCCCCTGGGACAGGGTAATACGCAGTATTTT. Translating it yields CASSPLPLGQGNTQYF.

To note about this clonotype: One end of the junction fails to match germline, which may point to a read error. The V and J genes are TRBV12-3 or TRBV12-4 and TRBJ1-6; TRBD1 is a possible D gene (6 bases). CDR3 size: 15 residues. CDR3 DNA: TGCGCCAGCACCCAGGACAGCTCCTATAATTCACCCCTCCACTTT. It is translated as CASTQDSSYNSPLHF.

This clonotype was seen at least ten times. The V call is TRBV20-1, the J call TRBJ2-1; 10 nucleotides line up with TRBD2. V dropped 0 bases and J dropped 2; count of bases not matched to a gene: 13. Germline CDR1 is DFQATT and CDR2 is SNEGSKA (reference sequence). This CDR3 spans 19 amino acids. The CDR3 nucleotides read TGCAGTGCTAGAGATCAACCTAGCGGGGGCCGTTCTCCCTACAATGAGCAGTTCTTC. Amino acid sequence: CSARDQPSGGRSPYNEQFF.

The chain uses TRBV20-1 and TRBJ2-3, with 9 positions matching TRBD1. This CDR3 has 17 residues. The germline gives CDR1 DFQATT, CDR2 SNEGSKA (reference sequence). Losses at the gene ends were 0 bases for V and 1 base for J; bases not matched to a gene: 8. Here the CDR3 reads CSARDRTGVGGTDTQYF. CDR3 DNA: TGCAGTGCTAGAGACCGGACAGGGGTAGGGGGCACAGATACGCAGTATTTT.

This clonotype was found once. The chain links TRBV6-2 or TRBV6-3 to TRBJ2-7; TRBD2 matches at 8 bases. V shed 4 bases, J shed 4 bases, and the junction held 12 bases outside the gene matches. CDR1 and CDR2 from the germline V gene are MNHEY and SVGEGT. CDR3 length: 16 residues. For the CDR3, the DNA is TGTGCCAGCAGTTGGCCCCCGGGACTAGATAAATACGAGCAGTACTTC. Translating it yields CASSWPPGLDKYEQYF.

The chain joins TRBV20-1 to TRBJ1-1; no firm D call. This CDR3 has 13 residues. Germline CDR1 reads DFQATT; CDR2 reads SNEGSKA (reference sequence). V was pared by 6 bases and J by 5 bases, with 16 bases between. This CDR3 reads CSAPSMGGTEAFF. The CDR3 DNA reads TGCAGTGCCCCAAGTATGGGAGGTACTGAAGCTTTCTTT.

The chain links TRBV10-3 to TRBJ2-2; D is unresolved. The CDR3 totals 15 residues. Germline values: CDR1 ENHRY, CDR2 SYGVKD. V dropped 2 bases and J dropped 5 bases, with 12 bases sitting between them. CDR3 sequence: CAISERAPGTGELFF. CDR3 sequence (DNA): TGTGCCATCAGTGAGAGAGCCCCTGGGACCGGGGAGCTGTTTTTT.

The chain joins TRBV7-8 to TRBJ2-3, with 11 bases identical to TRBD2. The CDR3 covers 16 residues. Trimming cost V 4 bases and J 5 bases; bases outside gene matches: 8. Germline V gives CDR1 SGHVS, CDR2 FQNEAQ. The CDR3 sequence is CASSYRLAGKVDTQYF. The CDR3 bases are TGTGCCAGCAGCTACCGACTAGCGGGGAAGGTAGATACGCAGTATTTT.

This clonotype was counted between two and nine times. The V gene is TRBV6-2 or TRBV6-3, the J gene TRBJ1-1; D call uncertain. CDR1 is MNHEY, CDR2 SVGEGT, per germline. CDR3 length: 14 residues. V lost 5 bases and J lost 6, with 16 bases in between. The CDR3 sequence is CASSSRVEIPEAFF. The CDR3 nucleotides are TGTGCCAGCAGTAGCCGGGTCGAGATACCTGAAGCTTTCTTT.

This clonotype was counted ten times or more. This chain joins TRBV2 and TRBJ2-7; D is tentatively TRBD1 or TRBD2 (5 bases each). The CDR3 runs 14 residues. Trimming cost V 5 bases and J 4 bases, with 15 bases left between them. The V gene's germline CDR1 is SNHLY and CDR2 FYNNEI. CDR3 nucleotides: TGTGCCAGCAGTCCAGACTGGGGGAAATACGAGCAGTACTTC. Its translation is CASSPDWGKYEQYF.

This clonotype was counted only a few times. The CDR3 bases are TGTGCCAGCAGCGACGGACTGATCCAAGAGACCCAGTACTTC. It encodes CASSDGLIQETQYF. The chain employs TRBV7-9 and TRBJ2-5; a weak D match, TRBD2 (5 bases). V was clipped by 5 bases and J by 1 base, with 11 bases between them. The CDR3 is 14 amino acids. CDR1 SEHNR and CDR2 FQNEAQ come from the germline V gene (reference sequence).

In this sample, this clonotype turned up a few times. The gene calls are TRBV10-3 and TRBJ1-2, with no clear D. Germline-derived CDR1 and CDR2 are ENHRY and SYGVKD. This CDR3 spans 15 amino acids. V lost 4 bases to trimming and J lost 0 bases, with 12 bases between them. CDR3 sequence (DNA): TGTGCCATCAGTGGAGGAACAGCCGCTAACTATGGCTACACCTTC. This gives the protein CAISGGTAANYGYTF.

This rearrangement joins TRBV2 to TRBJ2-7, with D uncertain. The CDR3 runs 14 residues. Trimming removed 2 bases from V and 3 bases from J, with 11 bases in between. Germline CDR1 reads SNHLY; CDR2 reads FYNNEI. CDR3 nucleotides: TGTGCCAGCAGTGAATGGTCACAGAGCTACGAGCAGTACTTC. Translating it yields CASSEWSQSYEQYF.

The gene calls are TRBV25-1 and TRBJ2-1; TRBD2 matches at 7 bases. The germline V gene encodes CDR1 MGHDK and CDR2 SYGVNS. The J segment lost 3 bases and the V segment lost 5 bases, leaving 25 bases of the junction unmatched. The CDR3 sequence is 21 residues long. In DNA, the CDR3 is TGTGCCAGCAGTACCGGACTGGGGAGCGGGGCTCCTCTTTCGAGCTACAATGAGCAGTTCTTC. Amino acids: CASSTGLGSGAPLSSYNEQFF.

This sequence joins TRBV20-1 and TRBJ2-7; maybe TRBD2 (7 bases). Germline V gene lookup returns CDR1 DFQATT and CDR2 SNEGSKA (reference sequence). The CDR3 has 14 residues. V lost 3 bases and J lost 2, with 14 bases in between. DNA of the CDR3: TGCAGTGCTAGTTTGGGGGGGGCGACCTACGAGCAGTACTTC. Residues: CSASLGGATYEQYF.

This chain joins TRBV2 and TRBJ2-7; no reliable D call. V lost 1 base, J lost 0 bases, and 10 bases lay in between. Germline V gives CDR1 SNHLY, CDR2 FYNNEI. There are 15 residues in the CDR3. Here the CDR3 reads CASSEEAQSSYEQYF. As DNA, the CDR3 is TGTGCCAGCAGTGAAGAGGCACAGAGCTCCTACGAGCAGTACTTC.

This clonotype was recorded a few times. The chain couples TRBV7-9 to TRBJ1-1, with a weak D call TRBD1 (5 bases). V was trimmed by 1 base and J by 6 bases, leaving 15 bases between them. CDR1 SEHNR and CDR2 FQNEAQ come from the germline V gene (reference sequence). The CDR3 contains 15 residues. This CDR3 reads CASSLEGLWGPEAFF. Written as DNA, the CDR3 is TGTGCCAGCAGCTTAGAGGGGTTGTGGGGTCCTGAAGCTTTCTTT.

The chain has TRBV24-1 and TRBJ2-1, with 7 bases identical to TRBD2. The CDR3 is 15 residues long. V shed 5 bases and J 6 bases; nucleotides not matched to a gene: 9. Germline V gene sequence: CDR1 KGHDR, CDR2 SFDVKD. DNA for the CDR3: TGTGCCACCAGTGCGGGGAGGGCCTTGTTCAATGAGCAGTTCTTC. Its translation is CATSAGRALFNEQFF.

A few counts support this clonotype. CDR3 sequence reads: CASSMDGTGDYSNQPQHF. DNA for the CDR3: TGTGCCAGTAGTATGGACGGGACAGGCGACTATAGCAATCAGCCCCAGCATTTT. V usage is TRBV19 and J usage is TRBJ1-5; 8 nucleotides match TRBD1. The CDR3 runs 18 residues. Unmatched junction bases numbered 10, after V lost 3 bases and J lost 0 bases. CDR1 is LNHDA, CDR2 SQIVND, per germline (reference sequence).